The 29 T cell receptor beta chains listed next were all sequenced from one sample in a study of blood T cell repertoires in COVID-19. Generated by immunoSEQ multiplex PCR, the TCRdb table keeps only in-frame clones and is missing some. The sample lists 25,000 to 35,000 clones; 85% were seen once. The material sequenced was peripheral blood. All receptors derive from a human donor in a cohort sampled during active COVID-19.

The chain links TRBV27 to TRBJ2-1; 9 nucleotides line up with TRBD2. This CDR3 has 14 residues. V was clipped by 7 bases and J by 2 bases; unmatched bases: 3. From germline, CDR1 is MNHEY and CDR2 SMNVEV (reference sequence). As DNA, the CDR3 is TGTGCCAGCAATAGCGGGGGAACCTACAATGAGCAGTTCTTC. It specifies CASNSGGTYNEQFF.

In its sample, this clone was seen once. The rearrangement links TRBV4-1 to TRBJ1-3; 7 bases match TRBD1. The CDR3 contains 16 residues. Germline V gene sequence: CDR1 MGHRA, CDR2 YSYEKL. V lost 4 bases to trimming and J lost 0 bases; unmatched junction nucleotides: 6. The CDR3 nucleotides are TGCGCCAGCAGCCCCGGACAGGTGATCTCTGGAAACACCATATATTTT. Its protein product is CASSPGQVISGNTIYF.

This CDR3 is CASGLVGSGTYEQYF. Written as DNA, the CDR3 is TGTGCTAGTGGTTTGGTGGGTAGCGGGACTTACGAGCAGTACTTC. The chain couples TRBV12-5 to TRBJ2-7; 8 bases are a match to TRBD2. The CDR3 is made up of 15 amino acids. The ends lost 0 bases at V and 4 bases at J; junction bases unmatched: 5. The germline V gene encodes CDR1 LGHNT and CDR2 FRNRAP.

This chain joins TRBV6-5 and TRBJ2-2, with D tentatively TRBD2 (5 bases). Trimming took 6 bases from V and 1 from J, leaving 9 bases between them. Germline loops: CDR1 MNHEY, CDR2 SVGAGI. The CDR3 spans 14 residues. In nucleotides, the CDR3 is TGTGCCAGCAGCTCGGGAAGGAACACCGGGGAGCTGTTTTTT. This sequence encodes CASSSGRNTGELFF.

The rearrangement links TRBV7-6 to TRBJ1-6; no clear D. This CDR3 is built from 16 residues. The germline gives CDR1 SGHVS, CDR2 FNYEAQ. The germline V and J ends were trimmed by 0 bases and 0 bases, with 6 bases remaining between them. The CDR3 sequence is CASSLAVSSYNSPLHF. In DNA form, the CDR3 reads TGTGCCAGCAGCTTAGCCGTGAGCTCCTATAATTCACCCCTCCACTTT.

This clone was seen once. The chain joins TRBV24-1 to TRBJ2-1; 8 bases align to TRBD1. This CDR3 is 17 amino acids long. Trimming at V came to 0 bases and at J to 0 bases, leaving 3 bases not matched to a gene. The germline CDR1 and CDR2 sequences are KGHDR and SFDVKD. CDR3 DNA sequence: TGTGCCACCAGTGATTTGAACAGGGGGACCTCCTACAATGAGCAGTTCTTC. Translated: CATSDLNRGTSYNEQFF.

The chain links TRBV7-2 to TRBJ1-1; D might be TRBD1 (6 bases). The V gene lost 5 bases and the J gene lost 5 bases, with 18 bases spanning the gap. CDR1 and CDR2 from the germline V gene are SGHTA and FQGNSA. The CDR3 runs to 15 residues. CDR3 bases: TGTGCCAGCAGCATGGCGGACAGTTCTAGGACTGAAGCTTTCTTT. This sequence encodes CASSMADSSRTEAFF.

The rearrangement uses TRBV5-6 and TRBJ2-1; 9 bases line up with TRBD2. In germline, CDR1 is SGHDT, CDR2 YYEEEE. Trimming removed 0 bases from V and 1 base from J; junction bases left unmatched: 5. CDR3 length: 17 amino acids. The CDR3: CASSLGAGGNSYNEQFF. DNA of the CDR3: TGTGCCAGCAGCTTGGGAGCGGGGGGCAATTCCTACAATGAGCAGTTCTTC.

This sequence joins TRBV11-2 and TRBJ1-4, with D possibly matching TRBD1 (6 bases). Germline-derived CDR1 and CDR2 are SGHAT and FQNNGV. Trimming left V 5 bases short and J 2 bases short, with 12 bases between. CDR3 length: 15 amino acids. CDR3 amino acids: CASSVTGSTNEKLFF. CDR3 in DNA: TGTGCCAGCAGCGTAACAGGGTCCACTAATGAAAAACTGTTTTTT.

The chain combines TRBV5-1 with TRBJ2-7, with 14 positions matching TRBD2. In germline, CDR1 is SGHRS, CDR2 YFSETQ. After removal of 7 bases from V and 10 bases from J, the junction contained 10 bases not matched to a gene. This CDR3 has 14 amino acids. The CDR3 nucleotides read TGCGCCAGCTGGTCCGGGACTAGCGGGAGCTCCCAGTACTTC. This encodes CASWSGTSGSSQYF.

This chain links TRBV2 with TRBJ1-1, with D possibly being TRBD1 (5 bases). Between the trimmed V and J ends, which lost 4 bases and 5 bases, there was a span of 17 bases. The CDR3 runs 15 residues. CDR1 and CDR2 from the germline V gene are SNHLY and FYNNEI. The CDR3 here is CASSVGSAKGTEAFF. CDR3 in DNA: TGTGCCAGCAGTGTGGGATCCGCGAAGGGGACTGAAGCTTTCTTT.

The gene calls are TRBV9 and TRBJ2-3; the D gene is possibly TRBD2 (7 bases). The CDR3 spans 17 residues. V was pared by 0 bases and J by 0 bases, with 14 bases between. Germline V gene lookup returns CDR1 SGDLS and CDR2 YYNGEE. The CDR3 DNA reads as TGTGCCAGCAGCGTAGAGGGGGGGGACGGTAGCACAGATACGCAGTATTTT. Translating it yields CASSVEGGDGSTDTQYF.

The genes are TRBV5-6 and TRBJ1-2, with D possibly being TRBD1 (5 bases). This CDR3 has 18 residues. V lost 6 bases and J 5 bases, leaving 29 bases between the germline ends. Germline loops: CDR1 SGHDT, CDR2 YYEEEE. CDR3 DNA: TGTGCCAGCAACCCTAAAATCGGGGACTTTTTCCCCGCTTATGGCTACACCTTC. Protein sequence: CASNPKIGDFFPAYGYTF.

The V and J genes are TRBV11-2 and TRBJ2-7; 7 bases are a match to TRBD1. The CDR3 is 14 amino acids. The ends lost 5 bases at V and 1 base at J; junction bases unmatched: 5. CDR1 and CDR2 from the germline V gene are SGHAT and FQNNGV. The CDR3 protein is CASSPGTVSYEQYF. Written as DNA, the CDR3 is TGTGCCAGCAGCCCCGGGACAGTTTCCTACGAGCAGTACTTC.

This clone was observed a handful of times. This rearrangement joins TRBV20-1 to TRBJ1-6; no firm D call. This CDR3 comprises 13 residues. V gave up 3 bases and J gave up 10 bases, with 13 bases separating them. Germline V lookup: CDR1 DFQATT, CDR2 SNEGSKA (reference sequence). The CDR3 sequence is CSASPKEMSPLHF. In DNA, the CDR3 is TGCAGTGCTAGTCCTAAAGAGATGTCACCCCTCCACTTT.

The rearrangement links TRBV29-1 to TRBJ1-2; TRBD1 is a possible D gene (6 bases). The CDR3 is 15 amino acids. Germline assignment: CDR1 SQVTM and CDR2 ANQGSEA. Trimming shortened V by 3 bases and J by 3 bases, and 17 bases separated the two germline ends. This CDR3 is CSVEDSRDGYYGYTF. CDR3 DNA: TGCAGCGTTGAGGACAGCCGGGACGGCTACTATGGCTACACCTTC.

The chain links TRBV29-1 to TRBJ2-2, with D perhaps matching TRBD1 (5 bases). The CDR3 spans 16 residues. V was cut by 7 bases and J by 5 bases, with 23 bases left in between. Germline V CDR1 and CDR2: SQVTM, ANQGSEA. CDR3 sequence (DNA): TGCAGCGCTTCGTCCGCAGGGTTTTACTATACCGGGGAGCTGTTTTTT. It is translated as CSASSAGFYYTGELFF.

The chain carries TRBV18 and TRBJ2-1; TRBD1 agrees at 9 bases. CDR3 length equals 14 residues. Germline values: CDR1 KGHSH, CDR2 LQKENI. V shed 3 bases, J shed 5 bases, and the junction held 2 bases outside the gene matches. CDR3 residues: CASSPRTGDNEQFF. CDR3 DNA sequence: TGTGCCAGCTCACCCCGGACAGGGGACAATGAGCAGTTCTTC.

This chain uses TRBV11-2 with TRBJ1-4, with 8 positions matching TRBD1. With V trimmed by 3 bases and J by 0 bases, 3 bases remained unmatched. CDR1 is SGHAT and CDR2 is FQNNGV in the germline V gene. The CDR3 contains 16 residues. The CDR3 loop reads CASSFGQGATNEKLFF. In nucleotides, the CDR3 is TGTGCCAGCAGCTTCGGACAGGGAGCAACTAATGAAAAACTGTTTTTT.

The V and J genes are TRBV5-4 and TRBJ2-7; D might be TRBD2 (7 bases). The CDR3 covers 18 residues. V was shortened by 1 base and J by 3 bases, with 23 bases between the two germline ends. The V gene's germline CDR1 is SGHNT and CDR2 YYREEE (reference sequence). CDR3 nucleotides: TGTGCCAGCAGCTTGAGGGGGGTAGCGGGTTCCCGACGCTACGAGCAGTACTTC. Protein sequence: CASSLRGVAGSRRYEQYF.

This chain joins TRBV19 and TRBJ1-5; TRBD1 agrees at 9 bases. The trim removed 7 bases at V and 5 bases at J, leaving 9 bases unmatched. This CDR3 has 15 residues. The germline gives CDR1 LNHDA, CDR2 SQIVND (reference sequence). CDR3 region: CASTPGQGMYQPQHF. The CDR3 coding sequence is TGTGCCAGTACTCCCGGACAGGGGATGTATCAGCCCCAGCATTTT.

The rearrangement uses TRBV6-5 and TRBJ2-1, with TRBD1 as a possible D gene (6 bases). V was pared by 5 bases and J by 14 bases, with 13 bases between. From germline, CDR1 is MNHEY and CDR2 SVGAGI. There are 11 residues in the CDR3. The CDR3 loop reads CASSTTGNKFF. DNA for the CDR3: TGTGCCAGCAGTACTACAGGGAACAAGTTCTTC.

V and J are TRBV30 and TRBJ2-5, with TRBD2 identical over 8 bases. CDR3 length: 15 residues. The V and J ends lost 2 bases and 4 bases, in that order; junction bases with no gene match: 9. Per the germline V gene, CDR1 is GTSNPN and CDR2 is SVGIG (reference sequence). In DNA form, the CDR3 reads TGTGCCTGGAGTCCGGGGGGGGGCTCGCGAGAGACCCAGTACTTC. Protein sequence: CAWSPGGGSRETQYF.

The chain has TRBV14 and TRBJ1-1, with D maybe TRBD1 (5 bases). The CDR3 extends over 14 amino acids. Germline-derived CDR1 and CDR2 are SGHDN and FVKESK. Trimming removed 0 bases at V and 4 bases at J, with 9 bases between. The CDR3 reads CASSQEIGATEAFF. For the CDR3, the DNA is TGTGCCAGCAGCCAAGAGATAGGGGCCACTGAAGCTTTCTTT.

The chain couples TRBV5-1 to TRBJ2-7; TRBD1 might be the D (6 bases). Trimming pared 0 bases from V and 4 bases from J, leaving 14 bases between. Germline assignment: CDR1 SGHRS and CDR2 YFSETQ. The CDR3 consists of 15 residues. CDR3 sequence (DNA): TGCGCCAGCAGCTTGGATTCGCAGGGGCCTTACGAGCAGTACTTC. Amino acids: CASSLDSQGPYEQYF.

The V gene is TRBV6-2 or TRBV6-3, the J gene TRBJ2-3; 8 bases are a match to TRBD1. The CDR3 extends over 16 amino acids. The germline V gene encodes CDR1 MNHEY and CDR2 SVGEGT. V gave up 6 bases and J gave up 6 bases; unmatched junction bases: 14. Here the CDR3 reads CASSPEGDRIIDTQYF. In DNA, the CDR3 is TGTGCCAGCAGCCCAGAAGGGGACAGGATTATCGATACGCAGTATTTT.

This clone came up a few times. The J gene is TRBJ1-1, the V gene TRBV5-6, with 7 bases aligning to TRBD1. Germline assignment: CDR1 SGHDT and CDR2 YYEEEE. The CDR3 is 13 amino acids. V lost 5 bases to trimming and J lost 5 bases; unmatched junction nucleotides: 6. CDR3 loop: CASSPSTGTEAFF. CDR3 nucleotide sequence: TGTGCCAGCAGTCCGTCGACAGGGACTGAAGCTTTCTTT.

The gene calls are TRBV2 and TRBJ2-7; D not resolved. CDR3 size: 15 residues. V gave up 3 bases and J gave up 1 base, with 13 bases separating them. Germline CDR1 and CDR2: SNHLY and FYNNEI. DNA of the CDR3: TGTGCCAGCAGTGAGAGTAGAGTCCGGTCCTACGAGCAGTACTTC. This gives the protein CASSESRVRSYEQYF.

V gene TRBV7-6 combines with J gene TRBJ1-1; possible D gene TRBD1, 5 bases. Deletions cut 5 bases from V and 14 bases from J, with 15 bases between. Germline CDR1 and CDR2: SGHVS and FNYEAQ. The CDR3 runs to 11 residues. The CDR3 DNA is TGTGCCAGCAGCCAATCGACAGCGAGGTTCTTT. This translates into CASSQSTARFF.